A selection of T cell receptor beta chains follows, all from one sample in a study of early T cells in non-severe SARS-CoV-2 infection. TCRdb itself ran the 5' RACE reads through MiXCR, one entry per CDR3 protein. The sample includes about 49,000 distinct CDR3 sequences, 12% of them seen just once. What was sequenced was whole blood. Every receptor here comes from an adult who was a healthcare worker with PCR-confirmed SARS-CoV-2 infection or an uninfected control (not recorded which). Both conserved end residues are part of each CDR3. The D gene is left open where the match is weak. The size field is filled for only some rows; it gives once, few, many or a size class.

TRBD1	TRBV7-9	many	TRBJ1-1	CASSYNMGTALTTLIVEAFF	TGTGCCAGCAGCTATAACATGGGGACAGCTCTGACAACCCTGATTGTCGAAGCTTTCTTT
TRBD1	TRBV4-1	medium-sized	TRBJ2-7	CASSRGTGGWYEQYF	TGCGCCAGCAGCCGCGGGACAGGGGGCTGGTACGAGCAGTACTTC
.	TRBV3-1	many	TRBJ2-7	CASSPRGAYEQYF	TGTGCCAGCAGCCCCAGGGGGGCCTACGAGCAGTACTTC
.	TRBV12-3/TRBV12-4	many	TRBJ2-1	CASSSPGTLNNEQFF	TGTGCCAGCAGTTCTCCCGGGACTTTAAACAATGAGCAGTTCTTC
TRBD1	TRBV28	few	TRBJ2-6	CASRPGGLRSGANVLTF	TGTGCCAGCAGGCCAGGGGGCCTCCGCTCTGGGGCCAACGTCCTGACTTTC
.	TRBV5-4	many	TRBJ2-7	CASLPGGHEQYF	TGTGCCAGCCTACCAGGGGGGCACGAGCAGTACTTC
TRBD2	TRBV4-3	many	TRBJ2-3	CASSQDGTSGYTDTQYF	TGCGCCAGCAGCCAAGATGGGACTAGCGGGTACACAGATACGCAGTATTTT
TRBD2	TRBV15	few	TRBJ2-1	CATSRDRRGLAGYEQFF	TGTGCCACCAGCAGAGATCGACGAGGACTAGCGGGATATGAGCAGTTCTTC
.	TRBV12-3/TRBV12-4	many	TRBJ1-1	CASSLGGSEAFF	TGTGCCAGCAGTTTAGGGGGAAGTGAAGCTTTCTTT
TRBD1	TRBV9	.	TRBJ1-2	CASSYETGGIGYTF	TGTGCCAGCAGCTATGAGACAGGGGGCATCGGCTACACCTTC
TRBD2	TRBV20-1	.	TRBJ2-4	CSARDPLAGVVKNIQYF	TGCAGTGCTAGAGACCCGCTAGCGGGAGTGGTCAAAAACATTCAGTACTTC
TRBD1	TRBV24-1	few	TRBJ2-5	CATSDHRGPETQYF	TGTGCCACCAGTGACCACAGGGGCCCCGAGACCCAGTACTTC
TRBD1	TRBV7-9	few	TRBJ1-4	CASSRGPNEKLFF	TGTGCCAGCAGCAGGGGGCCAAATGAAAAACTGTTTTTT
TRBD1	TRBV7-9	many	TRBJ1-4	CASTAGIGGPNEKLFF	TGTGCCAGCACCGCCGGCATAGGGGGCCCCAATGAAAAACTGTTTTTT
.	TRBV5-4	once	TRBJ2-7	CASSRDRYEQYF	TGTGCCAGCAGCAGGGACCGCTACGAGCAGTACTTC
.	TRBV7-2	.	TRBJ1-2	CASSLGGLNYGYTF	TGTGCCAGCAGCTTAGGGGGGCTTAACTATGGCTACACCTTC
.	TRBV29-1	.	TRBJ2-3	CSVEETNRVNTQYF	TGCAGCGTTGAAGAAACGAACAGGGTTAATACGCAGTATTTT
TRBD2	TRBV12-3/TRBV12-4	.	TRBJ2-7	CASSLGSGGPYEQYF	TGTGCCAGCAGTTTGGGCAGCGGGGGACCCTACGAGCAGTACTTC
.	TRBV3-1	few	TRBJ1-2	CASSPDLGYTF	TGTGCCAGCAGCCCGGATCTTGGCTACACCTTC
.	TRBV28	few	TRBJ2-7	CASRRQTLPYEQYF	TGTGCCAGCAGACGACAGACCTTACCCTACGAGCAGTACTTC
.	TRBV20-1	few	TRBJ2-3	CSARDPAGLVDTQYF	TGCAGTGCTAGAGATCCGGCTGGATTGGTAGATACGCAGTATTTT
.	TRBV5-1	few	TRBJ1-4	CASSLAAGLKLFF	TGCGCCAGCAGCTTGGCAGCAGGGCTCAAACTGTTTTTT
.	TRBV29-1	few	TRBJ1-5	CSVGLNSNQPQHF	TGCAGCGTTGGGCTTAATAGCAATCAGCCCCAGCATTTT
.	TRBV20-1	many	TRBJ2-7	CSAEVGSTYEQYF	TGCAGTGCCGAGGTGGGTTCGACCTACGAGCAGTACTTC
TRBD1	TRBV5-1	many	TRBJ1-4	CASSRGQGSEKLFF	TGCGCCAGCAGCCGGGGACAGGGCAGCGAAAAACTGTTTTTT
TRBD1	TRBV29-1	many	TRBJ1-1	CSGRTGTEAFF	TGCAGCGGGAGGACAGGCACTGAAGCTTTCTTT
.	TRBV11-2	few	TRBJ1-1	CASSPWRAGNTEAFF	TGTGCCAGCAGCCCTTGGAGGGCGGGTAACACTGAAGCTTTCTTT
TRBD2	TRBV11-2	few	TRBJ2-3	CASSPLAGVDTQYF	TGTGCCAGCAGCCCCCTAGCGGGGGTCGATACGCAGTATTTT
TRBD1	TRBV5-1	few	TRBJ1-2	CASRRNAGGTIGYTF	TGCGCCAGCAGACGTAACGCAGGGGGCACCATTGGCTACACCTTC